The rows below give T cell receptor beta chains drawn from one sample of a study of blood T cells in healthy people across ages. TCRdb re-called the 5' RACE reads through MiXCR, storing one row per CDR3 protein. In the table there are roughly 1.5 million distinct CDR3 sequences, about 42% of which are singletons. Sequenced: blood. These receptors all come from a woman under 30 in good health. CDR3s include the opening cysteine and the closing phenylalanine or tryptophan. A D gene is named only where the DNA matches it firmly. Clone size is given for some rows only: seen once, a few or many times, or a class if the clone is expanded.

d_gene,j_gene,v_gene,abundance,CDR3aa,CDR3nt
TRBD1,TRBJ2-7,TRBV12-3/TRBV12-4,.,CASSLGTGGTFYYEQYF,TGTGCCAGCAGTTTGGGGACAGGGGGAACGTTTTACTACGAGCAGTACTTC
.,TRBJ2-5,TRBV2,.,CASSYHQETQYF,TGTGCCAGCAGCTACCACCAAGAGACCCAGTACTTC
.,TRBJ2-1,TRBV20-1,.,CSARTYLSYEQFF,TGCAGTGCGAGGACATACCTCTCCTACGAGCAGTTCTTC
TRBD2,TRBJ2-3,TRBV5-1,.,CASSPGLAGDLDTRYF,TGCGCCAGCAGCCCCGGACTAGCGGGAGATTTGGATACGCGGTATTTT
TRBD1,TRBJ2-7,TRBV6-2/TRBV6-3,.,CASRPTGTGGNEQYF,TGTGCCAGCAGGCCGACCGGGACAGGGGGGAATGAGCAGTACTTC
.,TRBJ2-5,TRBV5-1,few,CASSWEVSETQYF,TGCGCCAGCAGCTGGGAGGTTTCGGAGACCCAGTACTTC
.,TRBJ1-5,TRBV3-1,few,CASSQDQGQPQHF,TGTGCCAGCAGCCAAGATCAGGGTCAGCCCCAGCATTTT
TRBD2,TRBJ2-3,TRBV12-3/TRBV12-4,.,CASSLVTSGDTQYF,TGTGCCAGCAGTTTAGTGACTAGCGGAGATACGCAGTATTTT
TRBD1,TRBJ1-1,TRBV20-1,.,CSARRDSMNTEAFF,TGCAGTGCTAGGAGGGACAGTATGAACACTGAAGCTTTCTTT
.,TRBJ2-3,TRBV20-1,.,CSAFPFTTRTDTQYF,TGCAGTGCTTTCCCATTTACCACGAGGACAGATACGCAGTATTTT
TRBD2,TRBJ2-7,TRBV20-1,.,CSAPRTSGSYEQYF,TGCAGTGCTCCACGGACTAGCGGGTCCTACGAGCAGTACTTC
.,TRBJ2-1,TRBV9,.,CASSVDGTPDNEQFF,TGTGCCAGCAGCGTAGATGGCACTCCGGACAATGAGCAGTTCTTC
TRBD2,TRBJ2-3,TRBV20-1,.,CSASRLAGGPGGTDTQYF,TGCAGTGCCAGCAGACTAGCGGGAGGGCCGGGGGGCACAGATACGCAGTATTTT
.,TRBJ2-7,TRBV11-3,.,CASSQGGLSSYEQYF,TGTGCCAGCAGCCAAGGTGGGCTAAGCTCCTACGAGCAGTACTTC
.,TRBJ2-7,TRBV28,.,CASSRREQYF,TGTGCCAGCAGTAGACGCGAGCAGTACTTC
TRBD2,TRBJ2-1,TRBV9,few,CASSPSGRVYEQFF,TGTGCCAGCAGCCCTAGCGGGAGAGTGTATGAGCAGTTCTTC